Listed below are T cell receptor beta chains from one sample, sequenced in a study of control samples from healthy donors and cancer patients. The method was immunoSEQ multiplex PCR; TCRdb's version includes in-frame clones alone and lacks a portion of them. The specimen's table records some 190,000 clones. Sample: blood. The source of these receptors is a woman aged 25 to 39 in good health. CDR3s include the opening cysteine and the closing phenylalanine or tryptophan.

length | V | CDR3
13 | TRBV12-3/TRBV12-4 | CASSIQGYTEAFF
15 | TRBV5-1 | CASSLGTSTNQPQHF
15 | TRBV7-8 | CASSRAGGRTGELFF
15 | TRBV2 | CASIGLRGTNTEAFF
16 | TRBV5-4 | CASSLGATGPYEKLFF
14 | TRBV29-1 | CSVSDGATNEKLFF
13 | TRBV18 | CASSPGSSYEQYF
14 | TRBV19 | CASPGQGDTDTQYF
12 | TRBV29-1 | CSVEGQGNGYTF
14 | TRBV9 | CASSVGGENTEAFF
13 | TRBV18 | CASSPPGGDEQYF
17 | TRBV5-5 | CASSLKSPTGPNTEAFF
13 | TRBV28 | CASRTFQNYGYTF
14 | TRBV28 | CASSLQAQGEKLFF
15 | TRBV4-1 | CASSHGTGGRNEQFF
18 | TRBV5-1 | CASSAHGQGGNSGNTIYF
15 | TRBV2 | CASAPDGFSNYGYTF
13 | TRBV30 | CAWNRGAADTQYF
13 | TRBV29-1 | CSVGSGIAYEQYF
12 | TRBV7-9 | CASSLGGQGYTF
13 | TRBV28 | CNVRGPGGTEAFF
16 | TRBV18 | CASSPPGTGTNQPQHF
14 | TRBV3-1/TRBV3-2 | CASSQIPGQQPQHF
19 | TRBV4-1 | CASSQDRWTQGARGTEAFF
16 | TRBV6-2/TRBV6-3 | CASSYLGTGVASPLHF
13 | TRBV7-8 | CASSLDVGNTIYF
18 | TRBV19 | CASRPRRGGAEDTDTQYF
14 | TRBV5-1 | CASTPVPGEETQYF
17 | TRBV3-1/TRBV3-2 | CASSRGASAGGVYGYTF
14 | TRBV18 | CASGGGPASTEAFF
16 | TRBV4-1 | CASSQDLGRSTDTQYF
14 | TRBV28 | CASSLFGDSYGYTF
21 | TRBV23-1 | CASSQLGEGLPLFPSSYEQYF
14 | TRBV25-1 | CASSLAGSYNEQFF
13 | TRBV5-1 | CASSPRQGYGYTF
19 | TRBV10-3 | CAISESNERTGAFNYGYTF
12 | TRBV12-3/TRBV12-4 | CASSFLNTEAFF
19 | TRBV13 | CASSLEGARRDRRSYGYTF
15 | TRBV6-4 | CASSDGAGESSPLHF
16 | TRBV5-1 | CASAYQGASSGNTIYF
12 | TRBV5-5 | CASSLQGGGYTF
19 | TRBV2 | CASNGATGTGGHSGNTIYF